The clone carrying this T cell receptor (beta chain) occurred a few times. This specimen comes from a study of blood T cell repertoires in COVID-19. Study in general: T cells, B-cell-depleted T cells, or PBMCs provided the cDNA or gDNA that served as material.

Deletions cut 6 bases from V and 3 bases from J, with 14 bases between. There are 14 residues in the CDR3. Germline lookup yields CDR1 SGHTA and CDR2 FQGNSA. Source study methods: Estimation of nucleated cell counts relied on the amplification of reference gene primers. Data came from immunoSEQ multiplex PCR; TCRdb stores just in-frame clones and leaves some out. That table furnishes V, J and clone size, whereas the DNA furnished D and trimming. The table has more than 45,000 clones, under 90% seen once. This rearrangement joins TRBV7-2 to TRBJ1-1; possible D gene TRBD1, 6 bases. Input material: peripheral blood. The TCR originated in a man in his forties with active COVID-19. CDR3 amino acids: CASRKQGRYTEAFF. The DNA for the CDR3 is TGTGCCAGCAGAAAACAGGGTCGTTACACTGAAGCTTTCTTT.